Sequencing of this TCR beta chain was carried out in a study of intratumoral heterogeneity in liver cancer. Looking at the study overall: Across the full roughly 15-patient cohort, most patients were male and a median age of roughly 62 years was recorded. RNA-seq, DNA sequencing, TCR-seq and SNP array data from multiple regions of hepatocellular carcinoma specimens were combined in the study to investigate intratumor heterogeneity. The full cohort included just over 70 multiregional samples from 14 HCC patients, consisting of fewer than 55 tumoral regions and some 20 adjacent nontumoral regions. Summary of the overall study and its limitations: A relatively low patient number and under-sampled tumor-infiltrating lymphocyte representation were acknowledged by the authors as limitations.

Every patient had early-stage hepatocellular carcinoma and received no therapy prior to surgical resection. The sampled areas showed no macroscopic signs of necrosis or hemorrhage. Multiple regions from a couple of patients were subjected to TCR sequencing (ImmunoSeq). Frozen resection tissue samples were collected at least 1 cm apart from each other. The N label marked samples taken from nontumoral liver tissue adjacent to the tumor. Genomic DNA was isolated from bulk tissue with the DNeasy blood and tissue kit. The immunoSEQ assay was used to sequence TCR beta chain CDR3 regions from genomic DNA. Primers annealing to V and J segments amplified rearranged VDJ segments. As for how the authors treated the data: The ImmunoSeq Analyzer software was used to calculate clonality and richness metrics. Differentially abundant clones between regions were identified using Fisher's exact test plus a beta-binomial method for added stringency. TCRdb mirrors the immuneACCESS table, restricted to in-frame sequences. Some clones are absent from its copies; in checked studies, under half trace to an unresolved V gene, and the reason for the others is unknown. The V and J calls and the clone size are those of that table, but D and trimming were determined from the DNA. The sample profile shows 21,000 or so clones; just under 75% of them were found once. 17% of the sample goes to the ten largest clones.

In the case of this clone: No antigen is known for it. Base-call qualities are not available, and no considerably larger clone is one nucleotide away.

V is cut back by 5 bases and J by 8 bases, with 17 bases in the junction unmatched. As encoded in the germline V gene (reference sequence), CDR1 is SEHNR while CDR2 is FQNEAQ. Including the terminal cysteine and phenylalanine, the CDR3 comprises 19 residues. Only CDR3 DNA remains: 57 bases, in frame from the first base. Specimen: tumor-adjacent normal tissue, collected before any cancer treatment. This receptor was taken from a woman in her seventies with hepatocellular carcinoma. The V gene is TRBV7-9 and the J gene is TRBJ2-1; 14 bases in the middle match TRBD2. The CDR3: CASSPEGGLAGELGDEQFF. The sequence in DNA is TGTGCCAGCAGCCCCGAGGGGGGACTAGCGGGAGAGCTGGGGGATGAGCAGTTCTTC.